These 21 T cell receptor beta chains were sequenced from one sample in a study of cytomegalovirus exposure and HLA in healthy donors. The study ran its PCR with 60 Vbeta and 13 Jbeta primers. Produced via immunoSEQ multiplex PCR; TCRdb's table is partial and in-frame only. The sample has 120,000 to 150,000 clones, approximately 73% seen once. The specimen sequenced was PBMCs. These receptors originate from a woman aged 18-29 years in good health and CMV-seronegative.

This chain links TRBV6-6 with TRBJ1-5; D unresolved. Per the germline V gene, CDR1 is MNHNY and CDR2 is SVGAGI (reference sequence). The CDR3 runs to 14 residues. The ends were cut back, 6 bases at V and 0 bases at J, with 9 bases in the middle. The CDR3 sequence is CASSDDNSNQPQHF. The DNA for the CDR3 is TGTGCCAGCAGCGACGACAATAGCAATCAGCCCCAGCATTTT.

This clone was counted a single time. This chain joins TRBV28 and TRBJ1-6, with a weak D call TRBD1 (5 bases). This CDR3 contains 14 residues. V was shortened by 7 bases and J by 7 bases, with 14 bases between the two germline ends. Germline-derived CDR1 and CDR2 are MDHEN and SYDVKM. This CDR3 reads CASIPDSWNSPLHF. DNA of the CDR3: TGTGCCAGCATTCCTGACAGTTGGAATTCACCCCTCCACTTT.

The chain has TRBV10-2 and TRBJ2-3; D not resolved. CDR3 size: 14 residues. Trimming removed 4 bases at V and 0 bases at J, with 8 bases between. Germline CDR1 and CDR2: WSHSY and SAAADI. CDR3 residues: CASSVGRSTDTQYF. The CDR3 region has the DNA TGCGCCAGCAGTGTTGGGCGTAGCACAGATACGCAGTATTTT.

The CDR3 here is CASSRYTEAFF. In DNA form, the CDR3 reads TGTGCCAGCAGCAGATACACTGAAGCTTTCTTT. The chain employs TRBV6-5 and TRBJ1-1, with unresolved D. V was pared by 6 bases and J by 3 bases, with 5 bases between. CDR3 length: 11 amino acids. CDR1 and CDR2 (germline): MNHEY, SVGAGI.

The chain carries TRBV29-1 and TRBJ1-2; no clear D gene. Trimming pared 3 bases from V and 0 bases from J, leaving 8 bases between. CDR1 and CDR2 from the germline V gene are SQVTM and ANQGSEA. The CDR3 is 13 residues long. The DNA of the CDR3 is TGCAGCGTTGATGGGCTGCCTAACTATGGCTACACCTTC. Translating it yields CSVDGLPNYGYTF.

This chain links TRBV4-1 with TRBJ2-4; tentatively, D is TRBD1 (6 bases). Between the trimmed V and J ends, which lost 0 bases and 0 bases, there was a span of 18 bases. The CDR3 runs 19 residues. CDR1 and CDR2 (germline): MGHRA, YSYEKL. The CDR3 reads CASSQETGREGIAKNIQYF. The CDR3 DNA follows: TGCGCCAGCAGCCAAGAAACAGGGCGAGAAGGGATAGCCAAAAACATTCAGTACTTC.

Regarding this clone: One end of the junction fails to match germline, which may point to a read error. The J gene is TRBJ1-3, the V gene TRBV7-7; D is uncertain. CDR1 is SSHAT, CDR2 FNYEAQ, per germline (reference sequence). This CDR3 has 17 amino acids. The DNA for the CDR3 is TGTGCTAGCAGCCCCACGGCGGGCGGATCTTCTGGAAACACCATATATTTT. The encoded protein is CASSPTAGGSSGNTIYF.

The rearrangement links TRBV9 to TRBJ2-3; 9 bases agree with TRBD2. The ends lost 10 bases at V and 1 base at J; junction bases unmatched: 16. In germline, CDR1 is SGDLS, CDR2 YYNGEE. This CDR3 is 17 amino acids long. The CDR3 DNA sequence: TGTGCCGCGGGGAGCGGGGGGCAGGTATGGGGCACAGATACGCAGTATTTT. It yields the protein CAAGSGGQVWGTDTQYF.

V usage is TRBV9 and J usage is TRBJ2-1; 8 bases agree with TRBD2. Germline CDR1 is SGDLS and CDR2 is YYNGEE. The CDR3 consists of 18 residues. V dropped 0 bases and J dropped 5; count of bases not matched to a gene: 13. CDR3 sequence: CASSVGIRLASTDNEQFF. The CDR3 coding sequence is TGTGCCAGCAGCGTAGGGATTCGACTAGCGAGTACAGACAATGAGCAGTTCTTC.

The rearrangement uses TRBV7-8 and TRBJ1-2, with D unclear. The CDR3 totals 12 residues. The germline CDR1 and CDR2 sequences are SGHVS and FQNEAQ. The ends were cut back, 2 bases at V and 8 bases at J, with 9 bases in the middle. In DNA, the CDR3 is TGTGCCAGCAGCTTATTGGGCCCGGGCTACACCTTC. Translation: CASSLLGPGYTF.

The chain has TRBV18 and TRBJ2-7; a possible D gene is TRBD2 (5 bases). Trimming shortened V by 3 bases and J by 1 base, and 10 bases separated the two germline ends. The CDR3 covers 14 residues. Germline V CDR1 and CDR2: KGHSH, LQKENI. DNA of the CDR3: TGTGCCAGCTCACCCTCGGACTCGTCCTACGAGCAGTACGTC. It codes for CASSPSDSSYEQYV.

This chain links TRBV7-9 with TRBJ2-3; TRBD2 agrees at 7 bases. The CDR3 has 16 amino acids. CDR1 is SEHNR and CDR2 is FQNEAQ in the germline V gene (reference sequence). The junction had 6 bases not matched to a gene; V was cut back by 1 base and J by 2 bases. The CDR3 loop is CASSLGASGSTDTQYF. The CDR3 nucleotides are TGTGCCAGCAGCTTAGGGGCTAGCGGATCCACAGATACGCAGTATTTT.

The chain links TRBV11-3 to TRBJ2-3; 7 nucleotides agree with TRBD1. Per the germline V gene, CDR1 is SGHNT and CDR2 is YENEEA. The CDR3 spans 15 residues. Unmatched junction bases numbered 9, after V lost 4 bases and J lost 5 bases. The CDR3: CASSSSDRAGDTQYF. CDR3 coding DNA: TGTGCCAGCAGCTCCTCTGACAGGGCTGGAGATACGCAGTATTTT.

This rearrangement joins TRBV2 to TRBJ2-5; weak D call: TRBD1 (5 bases). The CDR3 length is 13 residues. Trimming shortened V by 3 bases and J by 5 bases, and 10 bases separated the two germline ends. Germline CDR1 is SNHLY and CDR2 is FYNNEI. CDR3 DNA: TGTGCCAGCAGTGAGGGGCCCAGGGAGACCCAGTACTTC. This encodes CASSEGPRETQYF.

J is TRBJ1-1 and V is TRBV5-4, with 7 bases that match TRBD1. The germline V gene has CDR1 SGHNT and CDR2 YYREEE (reference sequence). The junction had 5 bases not matched to a gene; V was cut back by 4 bases and J by 5 bases. CDR3 size: 13 residues. This CDR3 reads CASSQDRATEAFF. CDR3 coding DNA: TGTGCCAGCAGCCAAGACAGGGCTACTGAAGCTTTCTTT.

The chain carries TRBV7-3 and TRBJ2-2; no reliable D call. The V end lost 5 bases, the J end lost 0 bases, and 13 bases lay between the germline ends. The CDR3 is 16 residues long. Germline assignment: CDR1 SGHTA and CDR2 FQGTGA. Here the CDR3 reads CASSPSSAPNTGELFF. The CDR3 coding sequence is TGTGCCAGCAGCCCTTCAAGCGCCCCGAACACCGGGGAGCTGTTTTTT.

J is TRBJ2-1 and V is TRBV6-5; D is uncertain. V was shortened by 3 bases and J by 5 bases, with 8 bases between the two germline ends. Per germline, CDR1 MNHEY and CDR2 SVGAGI. This CDR3 region has 13 residues. CDR3: CASSYRENNEQFF. DNA for the CDR3: TGTGCCAGCAGTTATCGCGAAAACAATGAGCAGTTCTTC.

The chain combines TRBV7-2 with TRBJ2-3, with 13 bases identical to TRBD2. CDR3 length: 16 amino acids. Germline trimming cut 0 bases from V and 5 bases from J; bases unmatched to any gene: 2. CDR1 and CDR2 (germline): SGHTA, FQGNSA. The CDR3 DNA follows: TGTGCCAGCAGCTTAGCGACTAGCGGGGGGAGAGATACGCAGTATTTT. Its translation is CASSLATSGGRDTQYF. Supplemented by reference TRBV7-2 and TRBJ2-3, the full variable domain reads GAGVSQSPSNKVTEKGKDVELRCDPISGHTALYWYRQSLGQGLEFLIYFQGNSAPDKSGLPSDRFSAERTGGSVSTLTIQRTQQEDSAVYLCASSLATSGGRDTQYFGPGTRLTVL.

This clone was seen just once. This chain connects TRBV6-5 to TRBJ2-1, with 11 bases matching TRBD2. Trimming at V came to 4 bases and at J to 3 bases, leaving 5 bases not matched to a gene. The CDR3 runs to 16 residues. Per the germline V gene, CDR1 is MNHEY and CDR2 is SVGAGI. The CDR3 DNA sequence: TGTGCCAGCAGTTTTAGCGGGAGGGCCGGCTACAATGAGCAGTTCTTC. This encodes CASSFSGRAGYNEQFF.

The chain employs TRBV7-2 and TRBJ2-2; unclear D gene. This CDR3 spans 14 amino acids. CDR1 SGHTA and CDR2 FQGNSA come from the germline V gene. V lost 1 base, J lost 5 bases, and 8 bases lay in between. CDR3 sequence: CASSLVVRTGELFF. The CDR3 coding sequence is TGTGCCAGCAGCTTAGTGGTGAGAACCGGGGAGCTGTTTTTT.

The chain carries TRBV7-9 and TRBJ2-3, with no clear D. Germline V lookup: CDR1 SEHNR, CDR2 FQNEAQ (reference sequence). This CDR3 region has 14 residues. Trimming took 3 bases from V and 3 from J, leaving 10 bases between them. The CDR3 here is CASSLFDKTDTQYF. As DNA, the CDR3 is TGTGCCAGCAGCTTGTTTGACAAAACAGATACGCAGTATTTT.